A selection of T cell receptor beta chains follows, all from one sample in a study of neoadjuvant anti-PD-1 for oral cavity cancer. Sequenced by immunoSEQ multiplex PCR; TCRdb stores in-frame clones only, minus some. Of about 61,000 clones listed, 79% are singletons. The sequences come from PBMCs, collected before nivolumab (anti-PD-1) treatment. The receptors derive from a person between 40 and 85 years old with oral cavity squamous cell carcinoma. CDR3s include the opening cysteine and the closing phenylalanine or tryptophan. The D gene is left open where the match is weak. Expanded clones get a size class; other rows say once, few or many, or leave the size out.

j_call d_call clone_size v_call cdr3_nt cdr3_aa
TRBJ2-7 TRBD1 once TRBV18 TGTGCCAGCTCAAGGGTGGGGACAGGGCACGAGCAGTACTTC CASSRVGTGHEQYF
TRBJ2-6 TRBD1 . TRBV5-1 TGCGCCAGCAGCTCCCTCCCGACAGGGCTGGGGTCTGGGGCCAACGTCCTGACTTTC CASSSLPTGLGSGANVLTF
TRBJ2-3 . . TRBV2 TGTGCCAGAAACATGGCTAGCACAGATACGCAGTATTTT CARNMASTDTQYF
TRBJ1-4 TRBD1 . TRBV5-5 TGTGCCAGCAGCTTGTGGGGACAGATTGGTGAAAAACTGTTTTTT CASSLWGQIGEKLFF
TRBJ2-3 . . TRBV6-4 TGTGCCAGCAGTGCCCTAGGGGAGGCCCCAGATACGCAGTATTTT CASSALGEAPDTQYF
TRBJ1-6 TRBD1 few TRBV6-5 TGTGCCAGCAGTTACTCGCGACAGGGAAATTCACCCCTCCACTTT CASSYSRQGNSPLHF
TRBJ2-3 . . TRBV5-6 TGTGCCAGCAGCTTGGGACAGCTTGATACGCAGTATTTT CASSLGQLDTQYF
TRBJ2-7 TRBD2 . TRBV28 TGTGCCAGCAGTTCGACTAGCGGGAGGGCCTACGAGCAGTACTTC CASSSTSGRAYEQYF
TRBJ2-2 . once TRBV18 TGTGCCAGCTCACCGGACTACACCGGGGAGCTGTTTTTT CASSPDYTGELFF
TRBJ2-1 TRBD1 . TRBV6-4 TGTGCCAGCAGTGAACAGGAAGGGGGCGGAAATGAGCAGTTCTTC CASSEQEGGGNEQFF
TRBJ2-2 TRBD1 few TRBV10-3 TGTGCCATCAGTGGGTCAGGGGGCACCGGGGAGCTGTTTTTT CAISGSGGTGELFF
TRBJ2-5 TRBD1 . TRBV5-6 TGTGCCAGCGCCGAGGGGGCGACCCAGTACTTC CASAEGATQYF
TRBJ2-7 TRBD1 . TRBV7-3 TGTGCCAGCAGCTTAGGGTCCGGGACAGGGGGCTACGAGCAGTACTTC CASSLGSGTGGYEQYF
TRBJ2-1 . . TRBV5-1 TGCGCCAGCAGCTACCACGAGGGGCAGTTCTTC CASSYHEGQFF
TRBJ2-3 TRBD2 . TRBV7-3 TGTGCCAGCAGCCGGACTAGCGGGAGGGCCGGAGATACGCAGTATTTT CASSRTSGRAGDTQYF
TRBJ2-2 TRBD2 . TRBV27 TGTGCCAGCTTCCTCATTAGCGGGAAACCCACCGGGGAGCTGTTTTTT CASFLISGKPTGELFF